The 25 T cell receptor beta chains in this list originate from one sample, sequenced in a study of blood T cell repertoires in COVID-19. Clones were read by immunoSEQ multiplex PCR, and TCRdb kept only the in-frame ones, dropping some. The table lists about 170,000 clones, approximately 91% of them singletons. Sequenced material: PBMCs or T cells enriched from blood (not recorded which). The origin of the receptors is a woman aged 18 to 35 who had recovered from COVID-19.

The rearrangement uses TRBV5-4 and TRBJ1-6; TRBD1 matches 9 bases. Germline lookup yields CDR1 SGHNT and CDR2 YYREEE (reference sequence). The CDR3 runs to 18 residues. Trimming at V came to 2 bases and at J to 6 bases, leaving 12 bases not matched to a gene. The CDR3 loop is CASSFWGPGQGLNSPLHF. For the CDR3, the DNA is TGTGCCAGCAGCTTTTGGGGGCCGGGACAGGGCCTTAATTCACCCCTCCACTTT. The full variable domain, in which reference TRBV5-4 and TRBJ1-6 provide the parts outside the CDR3, is ETGVTQSPTHLIKTRGQQVTLRCSSQSGHNTVSWYQQALGQGPQFIFQYYREEENGRGNFPPRFSGLQFPNYSSELNVNALELDDSALYLCASSFWGPGQGLNSPLHFGNGTRLTVT.

The CDR3 loop is CASSPPGLAVNEQFF. CDR3 bases: TGTGCCAGCAGCCCGCCGGGACTAGCGGTTAATGAGCAGTTCTTC. The chain combines TRBV11-2 with TRBJ2-1; 11 bases are shared with TRBD2. The CDR3 is 15 residues long. Losses at the gene ends were 5 bases for V and 7 bases for J; bases not matched to a gene: 7. Germline loops: CDR1 SGHAT, CDR2 FQNNGV. Variable domain in full (rest from reference TRBV11-2 and TRBJ2-1): EAGVAQSPRYKIIEKRQSVAFWCNPISGHATLYWYQQILGQGPKLLIQFQNNGVVDDSQLPKDRFSAERLKGVDSTLKIQPAKLEDSAVYLCASSPPGLAVNEQFFGPGTRLTVL.

The chain recombines TRBV18 with TRBJ1-5; D remains ambiguous. The ends were cut back, 3 bases at V and 7 bases at J, with 13 bases in the middle. Germline loops: CDR1 KGHSH, CDR2 LQKENI. The length of the CDR3 is 14 residues. This chain's CDR3 is CASSPGQSGQPQHF. The CDR3 region has the DNA TGTGCCAGCTCACCGGGCCAGTCTGGACAGCCCCAGCATTTT.

The chain links TRBV21-1 to TRBJ2-1; the D call TRBD2 from the table was never checked on the DNA. TRBV21-1 is flagged as a pseudogene. This CDR3 is built from 17 residues. This CDR3 is CASSTDEREGSYNEQFF. CDR3 coding DNA: TGTGCCAGCAGCACCGACGAGCGGGAGGGTTCCTACAATGAGCAGTTCTTC.

In regard to this clone: Compared with germline, one end of the junction differs, possibly owing to a read error. The chain couples TRBV7-7 to TRBJ2-1; TRBD2 agrees at 12 bases. CDR3 length equals 15 residues. CDR1 is SSHAT, CDR2 FNYEAQ, per germline (reference sequence). The DNA for the CDR3 is TGTGCTAGCAGCCAAGGACTAGCGGGATGGTCTGAGCAGTTCTTC. This codes for CASSQGLAGWSEQFF.

Here the CDR3 reads CASSPDSEAFF. CDR3 in DNA: TGTGCCAGCTCACCGGACAGCGAAGCTTTCTTT. V gene TRBV18 combines with J gene TRBJ1-1, with a possible D match to TRBD1 (6 bases). Germline CDR1 is KGHSH and CDR2 is LQKENI. This CDR3 comprises 11 residues. Trimming took 3 bases from V and 8 from J, leaving 7 bases between them.

V and J are TRBV5-8 and TRBJ2-7; the D gene is possibly TRBD1 (6 bases). The CDR3 runs to 12 residues. V was clipped by 7 bases and J by 3 bases, with 11 bases between them. Germline V gene lookup returns CDR1 SGHTS and CDR2 YDEGEE. DNA for the CDR3: TGTGCCAGCGGAGACAGGTTCTACGAGCAGTACTTC. It encodes CASGDRFYEQYF.

V is TRBV7-9 and J is TRBJ2-7; 10 positions agree with TRBD2. CDR3 length: 15 residues. V lost 7 bases to trimming and J lost 4 bases; unmatched junction nucleotides: 10. Germline V gene lookup returns CDR1 SEHNR and CDR2 FQNEAQ (reference sequence). The CDR3 bases are TGTGCCAGCATCCCGGCTAGCGGGAGTACGTACGAGCAGTACTTC. Translated, it gives CASIPASGSTYEQYF.

The chain uses TRBV28 and TRBJ2-6; D is undetermined. Trimming stripped 6 bases from V and 2 bases from J, with 17 bases between. Germline V gene data show CDR1 as MDHEN and CDR2 as SYDVKM. The CDR3 sequence is 17 residues long. CDR3 region: CASRTDSGSPGANVLTF. The CDR3 bases are TGTGCCAGCAGGACCGACTCTGGCTCTCCTGGGGCCAACGTCCTGACTTTC.

V and J are TRBV10-1 and TRBJ2-2; 10 nucleotides align to TRBD1. Unmatched junction bases numbered 6, after V lost 3 bases and J lost 5 bases. Germline-derived CDR1 and CDR2 are WNHNN and SYGVQD (reference sequence). The CDR3 sequence is 16 residues long. CDR3 bases: TGCGCCAGCAGTGACGTCAGGACAGGGGGGACCGGGGAGCTGTTTTTT. Protein: CASSDVRTGGTGELFF.

The gene calls are TRBV11-2 and TRBJ2-7, with 8 bases matching TRBD1. After removal of 0 bases from V and 0 bases from J, the junction contained 10 bases not matched to a gene. Per the germline V gene, CDR1 is SGHAT and CDR2 is FQNNGV. The CDR3 is 18 amino acids. The CDR3 nucleotides read TGTGCCAGCAGCTTAGATCCGGGGCCGGGACAGGTCTCCTACGAGCAGTACTTC. It codes for CASSLDPGPGQVSYEQYF.

This clone was picked up a small number of times. CDR3 DNA: TGCGCCAGCAGTGAGGGGCTCGGAAACACCATATATTTT. Amino acid sequence: CASSEGLGNTIYF. The gene calls are TRBV10-2 and TRBJ1-3; D gene uncertain. In germline, CDR1 is WSHSY, CDR2 SAAADI. Trimming left V 2 bases short and J 4 bases short, with 6 bases between. This CDR3 comprises 13 residues.

The gene calls are TRBV11-2 and TRBJ2-7; tentatively, D is TRBD2 (6 bases). The CDR3 runs to 16 residues. Germline lookup yields CDR1 SGHAT and CDR2 FQNNGV. Trimming removed 4 bases at V and 3 bases at J, with 19 bases between. Here the CDR3 DNA reads TGTGCCAGCAGCTCCTTAGTACTAGCAGGACTCTACGAGCAGTACTTC. This sequence encodes CASSSLVLAGLYEQYF.

This chain joins TRBV3-1 (or the pseudogene TRBV3-2) and TRBJ2-1; possible D gene TRBD2, 6 bases. CDR3 length: 14 amino acids. Trimming cost V 8 bases and J 4 bases, with 15 bases left between them. CDR1 is LGHDT and CDR2 is YNNKEL in the germline V gene (reference sequence). The CDR3, as DNA: TGTGCCAGCGTCGGGGGAAGAACATACAATGAGCAGTTCTTC. It codes for CASVGGRTYNEQFF.

The chain employs TRBV7-9 and TRBJ2-7; D remains unclear. The V and J ends lost 1 base and 3 bases respectively, with 7 bases between them. CDR1 and CDR2 (germline): SEHNR, FQNEAQ (reference sequence). The CDR3 covers 13 residues. In DNA form, the CDR3 reads TGTGCCAGCAGCTTAGATAGCCGCTACGAGCAGTACTTC. Residues: CASSLDSRYEQYF.

This chain uses TRBV11-2 with TRBJ2-7, with 7 nucleotides matching TRBD1. The V segment lost 5 bases and the J segment 3 bases; nucleotides outside the gene matches: 7. Germline-derived CDR1 and CDR2 are SGHAT and FQNNGV. The CDR3 loop spans 14 amino acids. The CDR3 region has the DNA TGTGCCAGCAGCAGACAGGGCGCCAACTACGAGCAGTACTTC. This encodes CASSRQGANYEQYF.

The rearrangement joins TRBV7-2 to TRBJ2-5; TRBD1 agrees at 9 bases. Trimming at V came to 3 bases and at J to 5 bases, leaving 7 bases not matched to a gene. Per germline, CDR1 SGHTA and CDR2 FQGNSA. CDR3 length: 15 amino acids. Here the CDR3 reads CASSFGTGRRETQYF. The CDR3 bases are TGTGCCAGCAGCTTCGGGACAGGGCGACGGGAGACCCAGTACTTC.

This chain links TRBV6-5 with TRBJ2-6, with TRBD2 as a possible D gene (5 bases). Per the germline V gene, CDR1 is MNHEY and CDR2 is SVGAGI. The CDR3 totals 14 residues. V was pared by 7 bases and J by 4 bases, with 11 bases between. CDR3 region: CASMPRGGANVLTF. Written as DNA, the CDR3 is TGTGCCAGCATGCCCCGCGGGGGGGCCAACGTCCTGACTTTC.

The chain employs TRBV5-6 and TRBJ2-7; D is possibly TRBD2 (5 bases). Germline V gene sequence: CDR1 SGHDT, CDR2 YYEEEE. The CDR3 loop spans 13 amino acids. Trimming pared 4 bases from V and 2 bases from J, leaving 10 bases between. CDR3 region: CASSISVAYEQYF. The CDR3 DNA is TGTGCCAGCAGCATTAGCGTTGCCTACGAGCAGTACTTC. Full variable domain (missing parts from reference TRBV5-6 and TRBJ2-7): DAGVTQSPTHLIKTRGQQVTLRCSPKSGHDTVSWYQQALGQGPQFIFQYYEEEERQRGNFPDRFSGHQFPNYSSELNVNALLLGDSALYLCASSISVAYEQYFGPGTRLTVT.

CDR3 protein: CASGDRTYEQYF. The CDR3, as DNA: TGTGCCTCGGGGGACAGAACCTACGAGCAGTACTTC. The gene calls are TRBV10-3 and TRBJ2-7, with a possible D match to TRBD1 (7 bases). There are 12 residues in the CDR3. V dropped 11 bases and J dropped 2 bases, with 13 bases sitting between them. Germline CDR1 reads ENHRY; CDR2 reads SYGVKD.

V usage is TRBV7-2 and J usage is TRBJ2-2, with 11 bases identical to TRBD1. Germline loops: CDR1 SGHTA, CDR2 FQGNSA. V dropped 1 base and J dropped 3; count of bases not matched to a gene: 1. This CDR3 comprises 16 residues. CDR3: CASSLGDRGYTGELFF. In DNA, the CDR3 is TGTGCCAGCAGCTTAGGGGACAGGGGGTACACCGGGGAGCTGTTTTTT.

This clone was seen more than once but under ten times. This CDR3 is CASSTRGTSGSGLERSVRFF. The DNA for the CDR3 is TGTGCCAGTAGTACCCGCGGGACTAGCGGGAGTGGATTAGAGAGGTCGGTTCGGTTCTTC. This rearrangement joins TRBV19 to TRBJ2-1, with 14 bases matching TRBD2. This CDR3 is built from 20 residues. The V and J ends lost 4 bases and 15 bases, in that order; junction bases with no gene match: 26. Germline V gene sequence: CDR1 LNHDA, CDR2 SQIVND (reference sequence).

This chain uses TRBV11-2 with TRBJ2-5, with TRBD2 matching over 12 bases. The length of the CDR3 is 17 residues. Germline assignment: CDR1 SGHAT and CDR2 FQNNGV. V shed 5 bases, J shed 7 bases, and the junction held 14 bases outside the gene matches. The CDR3 coding sequence is TGTGCCAGCAGCCCCCGACTAGCGGGAGTTCAGGTGGTGACCCAGTACTTC. Its protein is CASSPRLAGVQVVTQYF.

V and J are TRBV7-9 and TRBJ2-2; D gene unclear. The CDR3 consists of 13 residues. Germline V gene sequence: CDR1 SEHNR, CDR2 FQNEAQ (reference sequence). V lost 5 bases and J 0 bases, leaving 4 bases between the germline ends. The DNA for the CDR3 is TGTGCCAGCAGCGACACGAACACCGGGGAGCTGTTTTTT. The encoded protein is CASSDTNTGELFF.

The chain joins TRBV1 to TRBJ1-2. TRBV1 is described as a pseudogene. CDR3 length: 13 amino acids. The CDR3: CTSSQERIGGYTF. The CDR3 region has the DNA TGCACCAGCAGCCAAGAGAGAATCGGGGGCTACACCTTC.